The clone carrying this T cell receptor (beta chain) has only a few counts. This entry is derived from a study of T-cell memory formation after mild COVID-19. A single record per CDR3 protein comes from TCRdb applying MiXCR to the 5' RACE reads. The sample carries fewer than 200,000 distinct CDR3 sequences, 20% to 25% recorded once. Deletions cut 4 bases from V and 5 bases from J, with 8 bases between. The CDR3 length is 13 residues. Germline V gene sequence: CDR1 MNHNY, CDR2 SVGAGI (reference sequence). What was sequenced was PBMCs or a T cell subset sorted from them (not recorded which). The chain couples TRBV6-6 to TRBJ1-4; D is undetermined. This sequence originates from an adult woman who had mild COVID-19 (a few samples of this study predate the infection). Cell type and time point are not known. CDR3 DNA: TGTGCCAGCAGTTCACCTCGGAATGAAAAACTGTTTTTT. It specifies CASSSPRNEKLFF.